The 22 T cell receptor beta chains in this list originate from one sample, sequenced in a study of CXCR3-negative and CXCR3-positive naive CD8 T cells. UMI-labeled 5' RACE yielded the TRB cDNA libraries. TCRdb reprocessed the 5' RACE reads; each CDR3 protein has one entry and no DNA is given. Recorded for this sample: 150,000 or so distinct CDR3 sequences. Material: naive CXCR3- CD8+ T cells from blood. Stated subset: CD45RO-CCR7+CD27+CD95- naive CD8+ T cells lacking CXCR3 (TNR3-). These receptors all come from a human donor in good health. Some clones in this sample may be carry-over from other donors' samples.

This chain joins TRBV7-8 and TRBJ2-5; the D call of TRBD1 rests on TCRdb alone, since no DNA is present to check it. Germline V CDR1 and CDR2: SGHVS, FQNEAQ. CDR3 length: 15 amino acids. CDR3 region: CASSLVGGPGETQYF. Looking up the rest from reference TRBV7-8 and TRBJ2-5 gives the full variable domain: GAGVSQSPRYKVAKRGQDVALRCDPISGHVSLFWYQQALGQGPEFLTYFQNEAQLDKSGLPSDRFFAERPEGSVSTLKIQRTQQEDSAVYLCASSLVGGPGETQYFGPGTRLLVL.

J is TRBJ1-2 and V is TRBV12-3 or TRBV12-4; TCRdb's D call of TRBD1 is untestable without DNA. The CDR3 length is 14 residues. CDR3 protein: CASSFFPENYGYTF.

The V call is TRBV7-2, the J call TRBJ2-1; the D call of TRBD1 rests on TCRdb alone, since no DNA is present to check it. This CDR3 has 15 amino acids. Germline V gives CDR1 SGHTA, CDR2 FQGNSA. The CDR3 here is CASSLVQGVNNEQFF.

The chain joins TRBV7-6 to TRBJ2-3; TCRdb calls TRBD1, which cannot be checked without DNA. The CDR3 loop spans 14 amino acids. Germline V gene sequence: CDR1 SGHVS, CDR2 FNYEAQ. This CDR3 reads CASSLVGGSDTQYF.

This chain joins TRBV7-9 and TRBJ2-1; TCRdb's D call, TRBD1, is unchecked because there is no DNA. Per germline, CDR1 SEHNR and CDR2 FQNEAQ (reference sequence). The CDR3 extends over 19 amino acids. The CDR3 spells CASSLEDRTGFGVYNEQFF.

This rearrangement joins TRBV6-6 to TRBJ1-1; lacking DNA, the TRBD1 call made by TCRdb goes unchecked. Germline V gives CDR1 MNHNY, CDR2 SVGAGI (reference sequence). The CDR3 extends over 12 amino acids. CDR3 sequence reads: CASSPRTVDAFF.

This chain connects TRBV29-1 to TRBJ2-7; as DNA is missing, the TRBD1 call by TCRdb cannot be tested. There are 13 residues in the CDR3. Germline CDR1 and CDR2: SQVTM and ANQGSEA. This CDR3 is CSVPTGNRYEQYF.

The CDR3: CASSLVGDPYEQYF. The V and J genes are TRBV7-9 and TRBJ2-7. The CDR3 is 14 amino acids. Germline V CDR1 and CDR2: SEHNR, FQNEAQ (reference sequence).

The chain carries TRBV19 and TRBJ2-7; the TRBD1 assignment by TCRdb is unverifiable without DNA. CDR1 LNHDA and CDR2 SQIVND come from the germline V gene (reference sequence). The CDR3 length is 16 residues. This CDR3 reads CASSNPGTGAAYEQYF.

The chain links TRBV12-5 to TRBJ1-1. Germline loops: CDR1 LGHNT, CDR2 FRNRAP. The CDR3 has 15 amino acids. This CDR3 reads CASRRNGEENTEAFF. Full variable domain (rest looked up from reference TRBV12-5 and TRBJ1-1): DARVTQTPRHKVTEMGQEVTMRCQPILGHNTVFWYRQTMMQGLELLAYFRNRAPLDDSGMPKDRFSAEMPDATLATLKIQPSEPRDSAVYFCASRRNGEENTEAFFGQGTRLTVV.

The CDR3 spells CSVAGVGSNTEAFF. This rearrangement joins TRBV29-1 to TRBJ1-1. Germline V gives CDR1 SQVTM, CDR2 ANQGSEA. The CDR3 loop spans 14 amino acids.

CDR3 region: CASSPGPRDPQYF. The V gene is TRBV7-3, the J gene TRBJ2-3; TCRdb selects TRBD1, and the lack of DNA leaves this call unchecked. CDR1 SGHTA and CDR2 FQGTGA come from the germline V gene. The CDR3 is 13 residues long.

The CDR3 loop reads CSARDASGGLTDTQYF. The chain carries TRBV20-1 and TRBJ2-3; TCRdb lists TRBD2, though no DNA is available to test this call. Germline V gene sequence: CDR1 DFQATT, CDR2 SNEGSKA (reference sequence). The CDR3 contains 16 residues.

This chain links TRBV15 with TRBJ1-1; TCRdb lists TRBD1, though no DNA is available to test this call. CDR3 length: 20 amino acids. CDR1 and CDR2 from the germline V gene are LNHNV and YYDKDF (reference sequence). The CDR3 sequence: CATSRSTPSKPGQRDTEAFF.

The genes are TRBV7-9 and TRBJ1-1. Germline CDR1 and CDR2: SEHNR and FQNEAQ (reference sequence). This CDR3 spans 13 amino acids. CDR3 amino acids: CASSFVLITEAFF.

V and J are TRBV10-3 and TRBJ2-1; TCRdb designates TRBD2, a call that cannot be tested without DNA. The germline V gene encodes CDR1 ENHRY and CDR2 SYGVKD. The CDR3 runs 14 residues. The CDR3 here is CAISATSGPPEQFF.

The chain uses TRBV20-1 and TRBJ1-1; the TRBD1 assignment by TCRdb is unverifiable without DNA. Germline lookup yields CDR1 DFQATT and CDR2 SNEGSKA (reference sequence). The CDR3 is made up of 22 amino acids. The CDR3 region is CSARSIGTGRLSPPLSNTEAFF.

The V gene is TRBV29-1, the J gene TRBJ2-2. The CDR3 contains 12 residues. Germline V gene lookup returns CDR1 SQVTM and CDR2 ANQGSEA. CDR3 loop: CSVIRTTGELFF.

The genes are TRBV27 and TRBJ2-1; checking the TCRdb D call of TRBD1 is not possible without DNA. This CDR3 spans 16 amino acids. Germline CDR1 MNHEY, CDR2 SMNVEV (reference sequence). The CDR3 region is CASTPPSADPYNEQFF.

The rearrangement joins TRBV15 to TRBJ1-1; there is no DNA to check the TCRdb D call of TRBD1. CDR1 LNHNV and CDR2 YYDKDF come from the germline V gene (reference sequence). The length of the CDR3 is 15 residues. CDR3 sequence: CATSRGTGEWTEAFF. The full variable domain, in which reference TRBV15 and TRBJ1-1 provide the parts outside the CDR3, is DAMVIQNPRYQVTQFGKPVTLSCSQTLNHNVMYWYQQKSSQAPKLLFHYYDKDFNNEADTPDNFQSRRPNTSFCFLDIRSPGLGDTAMYLCATSRGTGEWTEAFFGQGTRLTVV.

The V call is TRBV5-6, the J call TRBJ2-7; TCRdb picks TRBD1, but there is no DNA to check that call. Germline V CDR1 and CDR2: SGHDT, YYEEEE. The CDR3 covers 13 residues. The CDR3 reads CASSLVRGQEQYF.

The rearrangement joins TRBV29-1 to TRBJ1-4; TCRdb gives TRBD1 as the D gene, but with no DNA this cannot be confirmed. The CDR3 contains 15 residues. Looked up from germline, CDR1 is SQVTM and CDR2 is ANQGSEA. CDR3 loop: CSVEGTESTNEKLFF. The full variable domain, its missing parts supplied by reference TRBV29-1 and TRBJ1-4, is SAVISQKPSRDICQRGTSLTIQCQVDSQVTMMFWYRQQPGQSLTLIATANQGSEATYESGFVIDKFPISRPNLTFSTLTVSNMSPEDSSIYLCSVEGTESTNEKLFFGSGTQLSVL.